These T cell receptor beta chains were read from a single sample in a study of T cells in localized non-small cell lung cancer. Using immunoSEQ multiplex PCR, the repertoire was profiled, and TCRdb retains in-frame clones only, with some absent. Of roughly 2,500 clones listed, approximately 22% are singletons. Sequences were derived from lung tumor tissue, sampled before any cancer treatment. The receptors were sampled from a woman aged 35 to 70 with stage II squamous cell lung carcinoma. CDR3s include the opening cysteine and the closing phenylalanine or tryptophan. Each record gives: J gene, CDR3 length, clone size, D gene, V gene, CDR3 protein, CDR3 DNA. A D gene is named only where the DNA matches it firmly. Size tells how often a clone was seen (once, few, many) or the class of an expanded clone, and some rows leave it out.

j_call: TRBJ1-2; cdr3_length: 15; clone_size: NA; d_call: TRBD1; v_call: TRBV9; cdr3_aa: CASSLQQGPNYGYTF; cdr3_nt: TGTGCCAGCAGCCTCCAACAGGGGCCAAACTATGGCTACACCTTC
j_call: TRBJ1-1; cdr3_length: 14; clone_size: few; d_call: TRBD1; v_call: TRBV10-2; cdr3_aa: CASSERTGGTEAFF; cdr3_nt: TGCGCCAGCAGTGAAAGGACAGGGGGGACTGAAGCTTTCTTT
j_call: TRBJ1-1; cdr3_length: 14; clone_size: medium-sized; d_call: NA; v_call: TRBV7-4; cdr3_aa: CASSLGRQNTEAFF; cdr3_nt: TGTGCCAGCAGCTTGGGCAGACAAAACACTGAAGCTTTCTTT
j_call: TRBJ1-1; cdr3_length: 17; clone_size: NA; d_call: NA; v_call: TRBV6-8; cdr3_aa: CASSYSRTGRANTEAFF; cdr3_nt: TGTGCCAGCAGTTACTCTAGGACCGGGAGGGCGAACACTGAAGCTTTCTTT
j_call: TRBJ2-1; cdr3_length: 14; clone_size: NA; d_call: TRBD2; v_call: TRBV28; cdr3_aa: CASSGSGRRNEQFF; cdr3_nt: TGTGCCAGCAGTGGTAGCGGGAGAAGGAATGAGCAGTTCTTC
j_call: TRBJ1-1; cdr3_length: 12; clone_size: NA; d_call: NA; v_call: TRBV6-8; cdr3_aa: CAISMGSSEAFF; cdr3_nt: TGTGCCATCAGTATGGGATCGTCTGAAGCTTTCTTT
j_call: TRBJ2-3; cdr3_length: 16; clone_size: few; d_call: TRBD2; v_call: TRBV11-3; cdr3_aa: CASSFGTSGGADTQYF; cdr3_nt: TGTGCCAGCAGCTTCGGGACTAGCGGGGGGGCGGATACGCAGTATTTT
j_call: TRBJ2-2; cdr3_length: 12; clone_size: NA; d_call: NA; v_call: TRBV28; cdr3_aa: CASSLRTGELFF; cdr3_nt: TGTGCCAGCAGCCTGCGCACCGGGGAGCTGTTTTTT
j_call: TRBJ2-1; cdr3_length: 15; clone_size: NA; d_call: TRBD2; v_call: TRBV28; cdr3_aa: CASRSAGVDHNEQFF; cdr3_nt: TGTGCCAGCAGGTCAGCGGGAGTGGACCACAATGAGCAGTTCTTC
j_call: TRBJ2-2; cdr3_length: 12; clone_size: once; d_call: NA; v_call: TRBV29-1; cdr3_aa: CSVDWGPGELFF; cdr3_nt: TGCAGCGTCGACTGGGGGCCCGGGGAGCTGTTTTTT
j_call: TRBJ1-2; cdr3_length: 12; clone_size: NA; d_call: NA; v_call: TRBV30; cdr3_aa: CAWSSKGAGYTF; cdr3_nt: TGTGCCTGGAGTTCCAAGGGCGCTGGCTACACCTTC
j_call: TRBJ1-5; cdr3_length: 13; clone_size: few; d_call: NA; v_call: TRBV9; cdr3_aa: CASSVSGNQPQHF; cdr3_nt: TGTGCCAGCAGTGTATCAGGAAATCAGCCCCAGCATTTT
j_call: TRBJ1-5; cdr3_length: 13; clone_size: NA; d_call: TRBD1; v_call: TRBV29-1; cdr3_aa: CSVQQGAWQPQHF; cdr3_nt: TGCAGCGTGCAACAGGGGGCTTGGCAGCCCCAGCATTTT
j_call: TRBJ2-1; cdr3_length: 16; clone_size: NA; d_call: NA; v_call: TRBV11-3; cdr3_aa: CASSLEGGRLTDEQFF; cdr3_nt: TGTGCCAGCAGCTTAGAGGGTGGGCGGCTTACGGATGAGCAGTTCTTC
j_call: TRBJ2-3; cdr3_length: 14; clone_size: few; d_call: TRBD1; v_call: TRBV9; cdr3_aa: CASSSRTGTDTQYF; cdr3_nt: TGTGCCAGCAGCTCCCGGACAGGGACAGATACGCAGTATTTT
j_call: TRBJ1-3; cdr3_length: 15; clone_size: few; d_call: NA; v_call: TRBV11-3; cdr3_aa: CASSQQAQGGNTIYF; cdr3_nt: TGTGCCAGCAGCCAACAGGCCCAGGGAGGAAACACCATATATTTT
j_call: TRBJ2-6; cdr3_length: 15; clone_size: NA; d_call: NA; v_call: TRBV7-4; cdr3_aa: CASSRDHSGANVLTF; cdr3_nt: TGTGCCAGCAGCCGGGACCACTCTGGGGCCAACGTCCTGACTTTC
j_call: TRBJ1-2; cdr3_length: 14; clone_size: NA; d_call: NA; v_call: TRBV9; cdr3_aa: CASSENGQIYGYTF; cdr3_nt: TGTGCCAGCAGTGAAAACGGACAGATCTATGGCTACACCTTC
j_call: TRBJ2-5; cdr3_length: 13; clone_size: NA; d_call: NA; v_call: TRBV25-1; cdr3_aa: CASSDPGRETQYF; cdr3_nt: TGTGCCAGCAGTGATCCAGGGCGGGAGACCCAGTACTTC
j_call: TRBJ1-1; cdr3_length: 14; clone_size: NA; d_call: NA; v_call: TRBV6-8; cdr3_aa: CASSYSLTNTEAFF; cdr3_nt: TGTGCCAGCAGTTACTCCCTGACGAACACTGAAGCTTTCTTT
j_call: TRBJ1-6; cdr3_length: 14; clone_size: few; d_call: NA; v_call: TRBV19; cdr3_aa: CASSVGGPYSPLHF; cdr3_nt: TGTGCCAGTAGTGTGGGGGGGCCTTATTCACCCCTCCACTTT
j_call: TRBJ2-1; cdr3_length: 13; clone_size: NA; d_call: TRBD2; v_call: TRBV28; cdr3_aa: CASSLGGGVEQFF; cdr3_nt: TGTGCCAGCAGTTTAGGGGGAGGGGTTGAGCAGTTCTTC
j_call: TRBJ2-7; cdr3_length: 13; clone_size: NA; d_call: NA; v_call: TRBV28; cdr3_aa: CASTGQGGYEQYF; cdr3_nt: TGTGCCAGCACAGGGCAGGGGGGGTACGAGCAGTACTTC
j_call: TRBJ2-2; cdr3_length: 17; clone_size: few; d_call: TRBD1; v_call: TRBV11-3; cdr3_aa: CASSAPGQGVITGELFF; cdr3_nt: TGTGCCAGCAGCGCACCGGGACAGGGGGTGATAACCGGGGAGCTGTTTTTT
j_call: TRBJ1-5; cdr3_length: 14; clone_size: NA; d_call: NA; v_call: TRBV18; cdr3_aa: CASSLSGGNQPQHF; cdr3_nt: TGTGCCAGCTCGCTTTCGGGTGGCAATCAGCCCCAGCATTTT
j_call: TRBJ2-2; cdr3_length: 19; clone_size: NA; d_call: TRBD2; v_call: TRBV9; cdr3_aa: CASSVATESSGFLTGELFF; cdr3_nt: TGTGCCAGCAGCGTAGCTACGGAGTCTAGCGGTTTTCTCACCGGGGAGCTGTTTTTT
j_call: TRBJ2-2; cdr3_length: 16; clone_size: few; d_call: NA; v_call: TRBV6-1; cdr3_aa: CASSEEYGLPTGELFF; cdr3_nt: TGTGCCAGCAGTGAAGAATACGGACTCCCAACCGGGGAGCTGTTTTTT
j_call: TRBJ2-2; cdr3_length: 15; clone_size: NA; d_call: TRBD2; v_call: TRBV6-7; cdr3_aa: CASSRLAGRLGELFF; cdr3_nt: TGTGCCAGCAGCCGACTAGCGGGAAGGCTCGGGGAGCTGTTTTTT
j_call: TRBJ2-3; cdr3_length: 16; clone_size: NA; d_call: TRBD2; v_call: TRBV15; cdr3_aa: CATSRESGSFSDTQYF; cdr3_nt: TGTGCCACCAGCCGAGAAAGCGGGAGTTTCTCAGATACGCAGTATTTT
j_call: TRBJ2-3; cdr3_length: 15; clone_size: NA; d_call: TRBD2; v_call: TRBV6-8; cdr3_aa: CASSLHSGGANTQYF; cdr3_nt: TGTGCCAGCAGCCTACATAGCGGGGGGGCTAATACGCAGTATTTT
j_call: TRBJ2-1; cdr3_length: 13; clone_size: NA; d_call: TRBD2; v_call: TRBV30; cdr3_aa: CAWEREGHNEQFF; cdr3_nt: TGTGCCTGGGAACGGGAGGGTCACAATGAGCAGTTCTTC
j_call: TRBJ2-1; cdr3_length: 14; clone_size: few; d_call: NA; v_call: TRBV7-6; cdr3_aa: CASSRDFTRNEQFF; cdr3_nt: TGTGCCAGCAGCCGGGACTTCACAAGGAATGAGCAGTTCTTC
j_call: TRBJ1-5; cdr3_length: 13; clone_size: NA; d_call: NA; v_call: TRBV14; cdr3_aa: CASSQDLNQPQHF; cdr3_nt: TGTGCCAGCAGCCAAGACCTAAATCAGCCCCAGCATTTT
j_call: TRBJ2-2; cdr3_length: 15; clone_size: medium-sized; d_call: NA; v_call: TRBV12-2; cdr3_aa: CATFQGYFDTGELFF; cdr3_nt: TGTGCCACCTTCCAGGGGTATTTCGACACCGGGGAGCTGTTTTTT
j_call: TRBJ2-5; cdr3_length: 14; clone_size: NA; d_call: TRBD1; v_call: TRBV11-3; cdr3_aa: CASSYSGTEETQYF; cdr3_nt: TGTGCCAGCAGCTATTCCGGGACAGAAGAGACCCAGTACTTC
j_call: TRBJ1-1; cdr3_length: 14; clone_size: medium-sized; d_call: NA; v_call: TRBV10-3; cdr3_aa: CAISEDGMNTEAFF; cdr3_nt: TGTGCCATCAGTGAGGACGGTATGAACACTGAAGCTTTCTTT
j_call: TRBJ2-1; cdr3_length: 15; clone_size: NA; d_call: TRBD2; v_call: TRBV28; cdr3_aa: CASSPRDYPYNEQFF; cdr3_nt: TGTGCCAGCAGTCCGCGGGACTACCCCTACAATGAGCAGTTCTTC
j_call: TRBJ2-1; cdr3_length: 15; clone_size: few; d_call: NA; v_call: TRBV30; cdr3_aa: CAWSVGGLSYNEQFF; cdr3_nt: TGTGCCTGGAGTGTAGGCGGTCTCTCCTACAATGAGCAGTTCTTC
j_call: TRBJ2-7; cdr3_length: 15; clone_size: few; d_call: NA; v_call: TRBV23-1; cdr3_aa: CASSQAAGSGYEQYF; cdr3_nt: TGCGCCAGCAGCCAAGCGGCGGGGTCCGGGTACGAGCAGTACTTC
j_call: TRBJ1-4; cdr3_length: 12; clone_size: NA; d_call: NA; v_call: TRBV30; cdr3_aa: CAWNSLDEKLFF; cdr3_nt: TGTGCCTGGAATTCGCTAGATGAAAAACTGTTTTTT
j_call: TRBJ2-2; cdr3_length: 13; clone_size: NA; d_call: NA; v_call: TRBV9; cdr3_aa: CASSSTGTGELFF; cdr3_nt: TGTGCCAGCAGCTCCACGGGCACCGGGGAGCTGTTTTTT
j_call: TRBJ1-1; cdr3_length: 13; clone_size: few; d_call: NA; v_call: TRBV6-8; cdr3_aa: CASEGVMNTEAFF; cdr3_nt: TGTGCCAGCGAAGGAGTAATGAACACTGAAGCTTTCTTT
j_call: TRBJ1-2; cdr3_length: 15; clone_size: few; d_call: TRBD1; v_call: TRBV6-8; cdr3_aa: CASSYKGQGLYGYTF; cdr3_nt: TGTGCCAGCAGTTATAAGGGACAGGGCCTTTATGGCTACACCTTC
j_call: TRBJ1-2; cdr3_length: 13; clone_size: few; d_call: NA; v_call: TRBV9; cdr3_aa: CASSGSGNGGYTF; cdr3_nt: TGTGCCAGCAGTGGGTCAGGGAACGGTGGCTACACCTTC
j_call: TRBJ1-1; cdr3_length: 17; clone_size: NA; d_call: TRBD1; v_call: TRBV5-1; cdr3_aa: CASSPGQGMRVNTEAFF; cdr3_nt: TGCGCCAGCAGCCCCGGACAGGGAATGAGAGTGAACACTGAAGCTTTCTTT
j_call: TRBJ2-7; cdr3_length: 13; clone_size: NA; d_call: TRBD1; v_call: TRBV6-8; cdr3_aa: CASSGGQTYEQYF; cdr3_nt: TGTGCCAGCAGTGGGGGACAGACCTACGAGCAGTACTTC